Here is one T cell receptor beta chain with its context. Germline CDR1 reads SGDLS; CDR2 reads YYNGEE. J was trimmed by 7 bases and V by 0 bases; bases with no gene match: 12. This CDR3 has 18 residues. The data belong to a study of blood T cell repertoires in COVID-19. Study as a whole: The samples span acute and convalescent COVID-19 from the United States, Italy and Spain. The analysed material was cDNA or gDNA that came from T cells, B-cell-depleted T cells, or PBMCs.

Under the authors' procedure: Researchers report that nucleated cell counts were estimated from reference gene primer amplification. The data were produced by immunoSEQ multiplex PCR, yet TCRdb's version contains in-frame clones alone and is incomplete. V and J calls and clone size are those listed in that table; D and trimming were worked out from the DNA. Seen here are more than 110,000 clones, 75% to 90% observed once, and the top ten hold around 4%. This rearrangement joins TRBV9 to TRBJ2-1; TRBD2 matches 11 bases. Sequencing was performed on peripheral blood. The clonotype was recovered from a woman of 80 years or more with acute or convalescent COVID-19. In nucleotides, the CDR3 is TGTGCCAGCAGCGTAGTTAGCGGGGGGGCCGGGTTTATGAATGAGCAGTTCTTC. Protein sequence: CASSVVSGGAGFMNEQFF.